In this sample, the clone carrying this T cell receptor beta chain turned up many times. Its antigen is currently unknown. With 0 bases removed from V and 4 bases from J, the gap between germline ends came to 7 bases. CDR1 is GTSNPN, CDR2 SVGIG, per germline (reference sequence). The CDR3 is 13 amino acids. As to time point: newly diagnosed GD, antithyroid drugs for less than 3 months. Scientists built the TCR library using RNA that was extracted from PBMCs. Diagnosis followed American Thyroid Association guidelines for Graves' disease. The sample comes from a study of regulatory T cells in long-lasting Graves disease. Study-wide results and caveats: Reduced TCR diversity was observed in persistent Graves' patients versus newly diagnosed patients. The study found TRBV28, TRBJ1-2 and TRBJ2-5 favored in persistent disease.

For TCR beta, libraries came from iRepertoire HTBI primers and Arm-PCR of CDR3 regions. TCRdb re-called the multiplex PCR reads through MiXCR, storing one row per CDR3 protein. The data contain roughly 440,000 distinct CDR3 sequences, around 15% of them singletons. Separately, the same data were catalogued under a study of T cells in Graves' hyperthyroidism and ophthalmopathy. That source adds: Patients showing uncontrolled infection, other autoimmune disease, pregnancy or lactation were ineligible.

The chain couples TRBV30 to TRBJ2-1; the D is unclear. This receptor was taken from a woman in her late teens or twenties with Graves disease. Here the sequenced sample was peripheral blood mononuclear cells (PBMCs), taken at new diagnosis, from a patient treated with antithyroid drugs. In DNA, the CDR3 is TGTGCCTGGAGTGTTGGGCGGTACAATGAGCAGTTCTTC. This encodes CAWSVGRYNEQFF.